One sample yielded the 26 T cell receptor beta chains listed below, sequenced in a study of Ad26.COV2.S vaccination and SARS-CoV-2 variants. As to treatment: approximately 18 received Ad26.COV2.S at low or high dose, single or two shots; 5 received placebo; per-sample allocation not given. Collection of samples fell on day 63 after the first vaccine or placebo injection. Repertoires were generated with immunoSEQ multiplex PCR, while TCRdb's copy carries only in-frame clones and drops some. Found here are around 270,000 clones, 87% of them singletons; the top ten hold roughly 3%. Material: peripheral blood, obtained in a trial of Ad26.COV2.S vaccine versus placebo. The receptors were gathered from a person aged 18 to 59 who received the Ad26.COV2.S COVID-19 vaccine or a placebo.

This clone was counted between two and nine times. The chain links TRBV6-6 to TRBJ1-5, with a tentative D call TRBD1 (5 bases). V lost 0 bases, J lost 3 bases, and 9 bases lay in between. The CDR3 has 15 residues. Germline CDR1 MNHNY, CDR2 SVGAGI (reference sequence). CDR3 bases: TGTGCCAGCAGTTACTCTCAGGGATTCAATCAGCCCCAGCATTTT. The encoded protein is CASSYSQGFNQPQHF.

This clone came up a few times. The CDR3 loop reads CASRSSGNTIYF. CDR3 DNA sequence: TGTGCCAGCAGATCCTCTGGAAACACCATATATTTT. V usage is TRBV27 and J usage is TRBJ1-3; D gene ambiguous. The CDR3 is 12 amino acids. The V gene's germline CDR1 is MNHEY and CDR2 SMNVEV (reference sequence). Trimming took 6 bases from V and 0 from J, leaving 3 bases between them.

This clone has a single count. The rearrangement joins TRBV5-3 to TRBJ2-7, with 9 bases that match TRBD2. TRBV5-3 belongs to the ORF category, with a function that is uncertain. J lost 9 bases, V lost 4 bases, and 14 bases had no gene match. This CDR3 contains 15 residues. CDR3 loop: CARSAKREAIRTQYV. The CDR3 nucleotides read TGTGCCAGAAGCGCAAAGCGGGAGGCCATCCGAACGCAGTACGTC.

The chain joins TRBV18 to TRBJ1-1, with TRBD1 matching 8 bases. CDR3 size: 15 residues. CDR1 and CDR2 (germline): KGHSH, LQKENI. Trimming took 2 bases from V and 0 from J; bases not matched to a gene: 2. CDR3 sequence reads: CASSPGTGVNTEAFF. In DNA, the CDR3 is TGTGCCAGCTCACCAGGGACAGGTGTGAACACTGAAGCTTTCTTT. The full variable domain, in which reference TRBV18 and TRBJ1-1 provide the parts outside the CDR3, is NAGVMQNPRHLVRRRGQEARLRCSPMKGHSHVYWYRQLPEEGLKFMVYLQKENIIDESGMPKERFSAEFPKEGPSILRIQQVVRGDSAAYFCASSPGTGVNTEAFFGQGTRLTVV.

The rearrangement uses TRBV5-3 and TRBJ1-5; D unclear. TRBV5-3 is an open reading frame, and its role is uncertain. This CDR3 is 18 amino acids long. V was pared by 0 bases and J by 1 base, with 17 bases between. CDR3 coding DNA: TGTGCCAGAAGCTTGGTGTTCTTAGACACCCGAAGCAATCAGCCCCAGCATTTT. This gives the protein CARSLVFLDTRSNQPQHF.

The rearrangement links TRBV27 to TRBJ2-5; maybe TRBD1 (5 bases). CDR1 is MNHEY and CDR2 is SMNVEV in the germline V gene (reference sequence). The CDR3 is 15 residues long. V lost 2 bases and J lost 9, with 19 bases in between. The CDR3 region is CASSLQGGTKMSQYF. The CDR3 bases are TGTGCCAGCAGTTTACAGGGCGGAACCAAGATGTCCCAGTACTTC.

This chain links TRBV7-8 with TRBJ1-2; D ambiguous. The CDR3 consists of 16 residues. Germline CDR1 reads SGHVS; CDR2 reads FQNEAQ. V lost 4 bases, J lost 4 bases, and 19 bases lay in between. The CDR3 bases are TGTGCCAGCAGCTCCGATAGGGCACTCCAAGCCTATGGCTACACCTTC. Protein product: CASSSDRALQAYGYTF.

The rearrangement uses TRBV29-1 and TRBJ2-1, with TRBD1 as a possible D gene (6 bases). This CDR3 has 14 residues. With 1 base removed from V and 7 bases from J, the gap between germline ends came to 14 bases. Germline CDR1 and CDR2: SQVTM and ANQGSEA. The CDR3 protein is CSVEGPGAMNEQFF. The CDR3 DNA sequence: TGCAGCGTTGAAGGGCCAGGGGCGATGAATGAGCAGTTCTTC.

The chain carries TRBV12-3 or TRBV12-4 and TRBJ2-1; D perhaps matches TRBD2 (7 bases). V was trimmed by 7 bases and J by 9 bases, leaving 16 bases between them. This CDR3 comprises 13 residues. In DNA, the CDR3 is TGTGCCAGCACTGTCGGGGGGCGCGGTGAGCAGTTCTTC. Its translation is CASTVGGRGEQFF.

The chain recombines TRBV12-3 or TRBV12-4 with TRBJ2-5; possible D gene TRBD1, 5 bases. V gave up 5 bases and J gave up 2 bases, with 9 bases separating them. CDR3 length: 13 residues. The CDR3, as DNA: TGTGCCAGCAGTCTCGACAGTCAAGAGACCCAGTACTTC. Protein: CASSLDSQETQYF.

This chain connects TRBV27 to TRBJ1-5; 8 bases are a match to TRBD1. V was pared by 4 bases and J by 6 bases, with 5 bases of the junction left unmatched. CDR3 length: 14 amino acids. Germline V gene lookup returns CDR1 MNHEY and CDR2 SMNVEV (reference sequence). The CDR3 loop reads CASSWAGGLQPQHF. CDR3 DNA: TGTGCCAGCAGTTGGGCAGGGGGCCTTCAGCCCCAGCATTTT.

This chain links TRBV12-5 with TRBJ2-3, with 8 positions matching TRBD1. This CDR3 is 17 amino acids long. CDR1 LGHNT and CDR2 FRNRAP come from the germline V gene. The junction had 8 bases not matched to a gene; V was cut back by 1 base and J by 2 bases. CDR3 nucleotides: TGTGCTAGTGGTTTGGCTTCTCAGGGGGCGCACACAGATACGCAGTATTTT. Its protein is CASGLASQGAHTDTQYF.

The gene calls are TRBV23-1 and TRBJ2-7, with 8 bases identical to TRBD1. TRBV23-1 is classed as an ORF, of uncertain function. V trimming: 1 base; J trimming: 2 bases; junction bases outside the gene matches: 7. The CDR3 is made up of 16 amino acids. As DNA, the CDR3 is TGCGCCAGCAGTCAATACGATGGACAGGGAGCCTACGAGCAGTACGTC. Protein: CASSQYDGQGAYEQYV.

This clone was picked up one time. This rearrangement joins TRBV12-3 or TRBV12-4 to TRBJ1-2; D is unclear. This CDR3 contains 13 residues. V was clipped by 3 bases and J by 2 bases, with 7 bases between them. CDR3 in amino acids: CASSFVKNYGYTF. CDR3 in DNA: TGTGCCAGCAGTTTTGTGAAAAACTATGGCTACACCTTC.

The chain is built from TRBV9 and TRBJ2-2; 7 nucleotides agree with TRBD2. With V trimmed by 4 bases and J by 3 bases, 9 bases remained unmatched. The CDR3 contains 16 residues. The germline V gene encodes CDR1 SGDLS and CDR2 YYNGEE. The CDR3 region has the DNA TGTGCCAGCAGCTCCTTAGCGGGCTTGTACACCGGGGAGCTGTTTTTT. Translating it yields CASSSLAGLYTGELFF.

The rearrangement links TRBV6-5 to TRBJ2-1; TRBD2 matches 8 bases. CDR1 and CDR2 from the germline V gene are MNHEY and SVGAGI. The CDR3 is made up of 15 amino acids. After removal of 4 bases from V and 9 bases from J, the junction contained 11 bases not matched to a gene. The CDR3 protein is CASSLVGAGASEQFF. For the CDR3, the DNA is TGTGCCAGCAGTTTGGTGGGAGCGGGAGCAAGTGAGCAGTTCTTC.

This chain uses TRBV19 with TRBJ1-3; possible D gene TRBD1, 5 bases. Germline assignment: CDR1 LNHDA and CDR2 SQIVND (reference sequence). Trimming stripped 0 bases from V and 0 bases from J, with 12 bases between. The CDR3 consists of 17 residues. The CDR3 nucleotides are TGTGCCAGTAGTATAGAAGGGTCGGACATCTCTGGAAACACCATATATTTT. Translated: CASSIEGSDISGNTIYF.

The chain recombines TRBV15 with TRBJ2-4; a possible D gene is TRBD1 (5 bases). Germline CDR1 reads LNHNV; CDR2 reads YYDKDF (reference sequence). The ends were cut back, 1 base at V and 8 bases at J, with 18 bases in the middle. The CDR3 spans 16 residues. The CDR3 sequence is CATSRGAGKGSDIQYF. In DNA, the CDR3 is TGTGCCACCAGCAGAGGGGCAGGGAAGGGGTCGGACATTCAGTACTTC.

The V call is TRBV7-2, the J call TRBJ1-2, with D possibly TRBD1 on 5 matching bases. The CDR3 contains 13 residues. Germline values: CDR1 SGHTA, CDR2 FQGNSA. Trimming left V 3 bases short and J 6 bases short, with 11 bases between. In DNA form, the CDR3 reads TGTGCCAGCAGCTTCACCGGGACGGATGGCTACACCTTC. Its translation: CASSFTGTDGYTF. Looking up the rest from reference TRBV7-2 and TRBJ1-2 gives the full variable domain: GAGVSQSPSNKVTEKGKDVELRCDPISGHTALYWYRQSLGQGLEFLIYFQGNSAPDKSGLPSDRFSAERTGGSVSTLTIQRTQQEDSAVYLCASSFTGTDGYTFGSGTRLTVV.

CDR3 coding DNA: TGCGCCAGCAGCTTGGCTAGCGGGGGGGCAGCAGATACGCAGTATTTT. Encoded protein: CASSLASGGAADTQYF. The V call is TRBV5-1, the J call TRBJ2-3; 12 nucleotides align to TRBD2. CDR1 is SGHRS and CDR2 is YFSETQ in the germline V gene. This CDR3 is 16 amino acids long. The junction had 3 bases not matched to a gene; V was cut back by 0 bases and J by 4 bases.

The chain combines TRBV6-1 with TRBJ2-7; 9 positions match TRBD1. The germline CDR1 and CDR2 sequences are MNHNS and SASEGT. The CDR3 contains 13 residues. V lost 1 base to trimming and J lost 5 bases; unmatched junction nucleotides: 0. CDR3 nucleotides: TGTGCCAGCAGTGAAGGACAGGGGGACGAGCAGTACTTC. Translated: CASSEGQGDEQYF.

The chain recombines TRBV5-6 with TRBJ2-5, with 8 bases lining up with TRBD2. Germline trimming cut 1 base from V and 4 bases from J; bases unmatched to any gene: 6. From germline, CDR1 is SGHDT and CDR2 YYEEEE. CDR3 length equals 15 residues. CDR3 amino acids: CASSLWAGGSETQYF. The CDR3, as DNA: TGTGCCAGCAGCTTGTGGGCGGGGGGCTCAGAGACCCAGTACTTC.

The J gene is TRBJ2-1, the V gene TRBV6-5, with TRBD2 matching over 8 bases. Trimming at V came to 6 bases and at J to 3 bases, leaving 7 bases not matched to a gene. Germline V lookup: CDR1 MNHEY, CDR2 SVGAGI. This CDR3 comprises 15 residues. The CDR3 coding sequence is TGTGCCAGCAGAAATCCGGGACTAGGCTACAATGAGCAGTTCTTC. Protein product: CASRNPGLGYNEQFF.

The CDR3 DNA follows: TGTGCCAGCTCAGAAGGGCAGAAAGAGACCCAGTACTTC. It yields the protein CASSEGQKETQYF. The genes are TRBV18 and TRBJ2-5; D unresolved. Germline CDR1 is KGHSH and CDR2 is LQKENI. CDR3 length: 13 amino acids. Trimming took 5 bases from V and 3 from J, leaving 10 bases between them.

In DNA form, the CDR3 reads TGTGCCAGCAGTTACAGGGGAGGGCATGAAAAACTGTTTTTT. It yields the protein CASSYRGGHEKLFF. This chain connects TRBV27 to TRBJ1-4; 7 nucleotides line up with TRBD1. J lost 6 bases, V lost 4 bases, and 5 bases had no gene match. CDR3 size: 14 residues. CDR1 is MNHEY, CDR2 SMNVEV, per germline (reference sequence). The complete variable domain, with remaining parts taken from reference TRBV27 and TRBJ1-4, reads EAQVTQNPRYLITVTGKKLTVTCSQNMNHEYMSWYRQDPGLGLRQIYYSMNVEVTDKGDVPEGYKVSRKEKRNFPLILESPSPNQTSLYFCASSYRGGHEKLFFGSGTQLSVL.

The chain combines TRBV7-9 with TRBJ2-1; possible D gene TRBD1, 6 bases. This CDR3 is built from 14 residues. The V gene's germline CDR1 is SEHNR and CDR2 FQNEAQ (reference sequence). Trimming pared 5 bases from V and 5 bases from J, leaving 13 bases between. Here the CDR3 DNA reads TGTGCCAGCAGCCCCCCTACAGGGCACAATGAGCAGTTCTTC. It translates to CASSPPTGHNEQFF.